The following is a T cell receptor (beta chain) sequence with its context. The junction does not match germline at one end; this may be a read error. TCRdb reprocessed the 5' RACE reads via MiXCR and lists one record per CDR3 protein. The sample shows under 35,000 distinct CDR3 sequences, roughly 24% of them seen only once. Source material: naive CD4+ T cells sorted from a lymph node. Subset specified: naive CD4+ T cells, CD4+CD45RA+CD25-. The clonotype comes from a female donor with breast cancer.

Here the CDR3 reads CAGSPGTGGLNEQFF. The DNA for the CDR3 is TGTGCCGGCAGCCCAGGGACAGGGGGCTTGAATGAGCAGTTCTTC. The chain combines TRBV5-4 with TRBJ2-1; 12 nucleotides line up with TRBD1. The CDR3 sequence is 15 residues long. Germline-derived CDR1 and CDR2 are SGHNT and YYREEE (reference sequence). Drawing the rest from reference TRBV5-4 and TRBJ2-1, the complete variable domain is ETGVTQSPTHLIKTRGQQVTLRCSSQSGHNTVSWYQQALGQGPQFIFQYYREEENGRGNFPPRFSGLQFPNYSSELNVNALELDDSALYLCAGSPGTGGLNEQFFGPGTRLTVL.